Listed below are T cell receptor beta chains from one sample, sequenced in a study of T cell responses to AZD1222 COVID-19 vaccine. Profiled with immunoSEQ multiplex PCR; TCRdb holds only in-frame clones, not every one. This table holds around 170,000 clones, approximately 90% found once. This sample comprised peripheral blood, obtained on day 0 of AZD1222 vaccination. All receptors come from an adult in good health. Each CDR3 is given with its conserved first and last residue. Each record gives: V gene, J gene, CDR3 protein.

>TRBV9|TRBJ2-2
CASSVDGEGTGELFF
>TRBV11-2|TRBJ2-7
CASSYSGQGAYEQYF
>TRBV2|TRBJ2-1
CASSVARHNEQFF
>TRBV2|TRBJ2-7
CASKGSYLGEQYF
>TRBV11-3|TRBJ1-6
CASSARQGINSPLHF
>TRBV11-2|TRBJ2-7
CASTPAGWGSEQYF
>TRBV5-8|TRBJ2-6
CASIRQGYPGANVLTF
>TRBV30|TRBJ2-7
CAWRGNYEQYF
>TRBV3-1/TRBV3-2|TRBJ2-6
CASSRSTGGGSGANVLTF
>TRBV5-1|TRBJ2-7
CASSFAQTAYEQYF
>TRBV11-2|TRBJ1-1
CASRPQGVGMNTEAFF
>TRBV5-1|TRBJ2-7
CASSWGHQIGSYEQYF
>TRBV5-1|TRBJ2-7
CASSSGHTYEQYF
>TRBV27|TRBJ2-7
CASSPTVGQWGSYEQYF
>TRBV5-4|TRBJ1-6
CASSPSLVSPLHF
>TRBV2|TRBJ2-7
CATEWAYEQYF
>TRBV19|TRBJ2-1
CASSIRGLAISNNEQFF
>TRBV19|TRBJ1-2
CASSSRSRGYGYTF
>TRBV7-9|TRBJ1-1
CASSLEPGGGDTEAFF
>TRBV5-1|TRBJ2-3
CASSPPGAASTDTQYF
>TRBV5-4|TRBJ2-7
CASSPGTSGSTPAYEQYF
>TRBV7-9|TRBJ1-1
CASSSTGQGYTEAFF
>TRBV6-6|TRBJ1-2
CASSYGGLGYGYTF
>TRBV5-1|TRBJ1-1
CASSEYRVGTDEAFF
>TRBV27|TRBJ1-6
CASSLSGLYNSPLHF
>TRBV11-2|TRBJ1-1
CASSLRGAGLGTEAFF
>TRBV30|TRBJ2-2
CAWSGEGLRGELFF
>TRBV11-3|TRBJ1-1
CASSRNTEAFF
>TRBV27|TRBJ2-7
CASSSGWGYEQYF
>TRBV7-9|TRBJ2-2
CASSHSILDIPGELFF
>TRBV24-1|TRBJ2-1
CATSAELNEQFF
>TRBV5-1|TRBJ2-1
CASSIQGRENEQFF
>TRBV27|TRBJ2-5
CASSFRSRGDETQYF
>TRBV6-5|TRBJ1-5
CASRSNRNNQPQHF
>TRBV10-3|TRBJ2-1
CAISDERLADSYNEQFF
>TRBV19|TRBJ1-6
CASSTNYRGNSPLHF
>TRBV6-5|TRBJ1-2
CASSLSSVVQGYTF
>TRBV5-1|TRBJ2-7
CASSRDRGSEQYF
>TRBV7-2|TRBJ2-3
CASSLAILSTDTQYF
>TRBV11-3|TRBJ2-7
CASSLVGRSAGHYEQYF
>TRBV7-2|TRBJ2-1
CASSLRAGGFTYNEQFF
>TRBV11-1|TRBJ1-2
CASSPGQASYGYTF
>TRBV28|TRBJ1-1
CASRVIPSTNTEAFF
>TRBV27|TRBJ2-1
CASSPPRSAGYNEQFF
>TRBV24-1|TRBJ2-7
CATSDSGAYGQYF
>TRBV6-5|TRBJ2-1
CASRAGLASSEQFF
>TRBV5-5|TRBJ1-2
CASSLWTGGNFWGYTF
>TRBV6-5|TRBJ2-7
CASSRGQGPYEQYF
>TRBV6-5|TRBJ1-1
CASSYAKAGGETEAFF
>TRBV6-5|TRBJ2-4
CASSSTGVQYF
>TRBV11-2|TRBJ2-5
CASSLSRRGETQYF
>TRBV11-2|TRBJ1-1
CASIASYGTSKGTEAFF
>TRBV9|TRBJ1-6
CASSDRTGPNSPLHF
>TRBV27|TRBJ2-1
CASSWGRSGPYNEQFF
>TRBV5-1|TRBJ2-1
CASSLGDRDDNEQFF
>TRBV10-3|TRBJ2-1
CAISEMGNEQFF
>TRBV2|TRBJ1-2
CASSVGTAYGYTF
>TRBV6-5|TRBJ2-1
CASSYGSGWYHEQFF